The subject of this entry is one TCR beta chain. V was clipped by 0 bases and J by 10 bases, with 16 bases between them. This CDR3 region has 15 residues. Germline CDR1 and CDR2: MNHEY and SVGAGI. The source of the sample is a study of T cells in Graves' hyperthyroidism and ophthalmopathy. TCR beta CDR3 region amplification was performed from RNA transcripts. In the first-round RT-PCR of the TCR CDR3, the HTBI primer set was used. Each CDR3 protein is one row after TCRdb ran MiXCR on the multiplex PCR reads. In the table there are approximately 520,000 distinct CDR3 sequences, around 22% of which are singletons.

The chain carries TRBV6-5 and TRBJ1-5; no clear D. The sample consisted of blood. This TCR was recovered from a woman in her twenties or thirties with Graves' ophthalmopathy. The CDR3 here is CASSYSSQPQHPQHF. The CDR3 DNA reads as TGTGCCAGCAGTTACTCGAGTCAGCCCCAACATCCCCAGCATTTT.